This TCR beta chain was captured in a study of blood T cell repertoires in COVID-19 (TCRdb year 2020). At the level of the whole study: Samples covering the acute and convalescent phases of COVID-19 were provided by collaborators in the United States, Italy and Spain. The prospective study material was composed of cDNA or gDNA derived from T cells, B-cell-depleted T cells, or PBMCs. The dataset comprised deeply sampled blood TCRbeta repertoires from subjects exposed to, actively infected with, or recovered from COVID-19. The repertoires were made available in a free public database intended to serve as a resource for research on the immune response to SARS-CoV-2. Samples came from the ongoing ImmuneRACE study (first 160 participants) plus 1,254 subjects from 6 global collaborators. The sample metadata nearly always contained a de-identified subject ID, COVID-19 status, age in years and sex. Where available, HLA class I and class II types were taken from metadata supplied by the sample provider and were not determined by assay-based typing. Summary of the overall study and its limitations: The amount of clinical and demographic metadata varied by source and participant and was provided uncurated.

On this clone itself: Its cognate antigen has yet to be identified. Base-call qualities are not available, and no considerably larger clone is one nucleotide away.

Whole blood was collected in K2EDTA tubes by collaborating institutions according to the institutions' own protocols. For TCRbeta analysis, collaborators shipped samples as frozen whole blood, isolated PBMCs, or DNA extracted from either of those sample types. The CDR3 measures 20 amino acids from cysteine to phenylalanine. The CDR3 DNA has 60 bases and is translated from base 1. Sequences SGHNT (CDR1) and YYREEE (CDR2) are obtained from the germline V gene (reference sequence). V ends up 2 bases short and J 7 bases short, with an unmatched junction base count of 24. TCRbeta CDR3 regions were amplified from genomic DNA by means of the immunoSEQ Assay, a bias-controlled multiplex PCR. Turning to the authors' computational methods: The number of nucleated cells in each sample was estimated by amplification of reference gene primers within the assay. To quantify the absolute abundance of each unique TCRbeta CDR3 rearrangement, sequence reads were collapsed and filtered. For each sample, productive Simpson clonality was calculated as the square root of Simpson's diversity index over productive rearrangements. Entries here come from immuneACCESS through TCRdb and include only in-frame sequences with V and J called. Some clones fail to appear in such tables; in the studies checked, an unresolved V gene covers under half of the shortfall, and the cause of the remainder is unknown. Clone size and V and J calls were adopted from that table, with D and trimming inferred from the DNA. The sample has roughly 150,000 clones on record, over 70% of them singletons. The leading ten clones occupy approximately 8% of the sample.

Sequencing was performed on peripheral blood. In this chain, TRBV5-4 is recombined with TRBJ2-5, and 9 bases in between align with TRBD2. The sequence derives from a man in his fifties or sixties with active or convalescent COVID-19. CDR3 reads: CASSFGDRVWRAGGPRTQYF. In nucleotide form, the sequence is TGTGCCAGCAGCTTCGGAGACAGGGTTTGGCGGGCGGGAGGGCCCAGGACCCAGTACTTC.